Below, 5 T cell receptor beta chains from the same sample are listed, as sequenced in a study of T cells in Graves' hyperthyroidism and ophthalmopathy. Using RNA transcripts as the source, TCR beta CDR3 regions were amplified. HTBI primers drove first-round RT-PCR of the TCR CDR3. TCRdb reprocessed the multiplex PCR reads via MiXCR and lists one record per CDR3 protein. The data contain more than 500,000 distinct CDR3 sequences, about 14% of them singletons. The source material was blood. Receptors were obtained from a woman in her thirties or forties with Graves' hyperthyroidism.

On this clonotype: This clone may be a read error of a much larger clone one base away. The chain couples TRBV27 to TRBJ1-5; possible D gene TRBD1, 5 bases. This CDR3 contains 15 residues. CDR1 and CDR2 from the germline V gene are MNHEY and SMNVEV (reference sequence). V was clipped by 8 bases and J by 1 base, with 15 bases between them. CDR3 in amino acids: CASRCSGGSNQPQHF. The CDR3 DNA sequence: TGTGCCAGCCGTTGTTCGGGGGGGAGCAATCAGCCCCAGCATTTT.

This clonotype was counted at least ten times. The V gene is TRBV29-1, the J gene TRBJ2-5, with D maybe TRBD1 (6 bases). Germline lookup yields CDR1 SQVTM and CDR2 ANQGSEA. The CDR3 extends over 15 amino acids. V lost 0 bases and J lost 3, with 14 bases in between. The CDR3 bases are TGCAGCGTTGAAGATCTGGGGACATCGAAAGAGACCCAGTACTTC. This translates into CSVEDLGTSKETQYF.

The chain uses TRBV7-9 and TRBJ2-2; unclear D gene. Trimming shortened V by 1 base and J by 13 bases, and 16 bases separated the two germline ends. CDR1 is SEHNR and CDR2 is FQNEAQ in the germline V gene (reference sequence). The CDR3 spans 14 residues. CDR3 sequence (DNA): TGTGCCAGCAGCTTAGACGGCCCTAATCTTCGGCTGTTTTTT. As protein: CASSLDGPNLRLFF.

The CDR3 here is CASSPQGTGTGVNSPLHF. CDR3 DNA: TGTGCCAGCTCACCACAAGGAACCGGGACAGGAGTTAATTCACCCCTCCACTTT. This chain connects TRBV18 to TRBJ1-6; 8 bases agree with TRBD1. With V trimmed by 1 base and J by 6 bases, 11 bases remained unmatched. Germline V lookup: CDR1 KGHSH, CDR2 LQKENI. The CDR3 loop spans 18 amino acids.

The chain uses TRBV5-1 and TRBJ2-3; TRBD1 might be the D (6 bases). The CDR3 runs to 15 residues. V dropped 0 bases and J dropped 4 bases, with 12 bases sitting between them. The germline V gene encodes CDR1 SGHRS and CDR2 YFSETQ. CDR3 sequence: CASSLAPTGSDTQYF. CDR3 bases: TGCGCCAGCAGCTTGGCCCCCACAGGGTCAGATACGCAGTATTTT.